Given below is one T cell receptor beta chain in context. The sample comes from a study of T cells after yellow fever vaccination. This CDR3 region has 12 residues. V lost 7 bases and J lost 7, with 11 bases in between. Germline V lookup: CDR1 SGHVS, CDR2 FQNEAQ. Each CDR3 protein gets one entry after TCRdb re-called the 5' RACE reads with MiXCR. The sample comprises 600,000 to 750,000 distinct CDR3 sequences, 9% to 15% of which are singletons, and more than 12% rests with the top ten. This chain joins TRBV7-8 and TRBJ2-1; D remains unclear. This clonotype originated in a man aged 25-45 years who received the YFV17D yellow fever vaccine. The sample was PBMCs, taken on the day of the yellow fever booster vaccination. The CDR3 protein is CASTTFWNEQFF. CDR3 in DNA: TGTGCCAGCACCACCTTTTGGAATGAGCAGTTCTTC.